The sequence of this T cell receptor (beta chain) was determined in a study of CXCR3-negative and CXCR3-positive naive CD8 T cells. Per the germline V gene, CDR1 is SGHKS and CDR2 is YYEKEE (reference sequence). This CDR3 is built from 15 residues. Via 5' RACE with UMI labels, TRB cDNA libraries were prepared. With the 5' RACE reads reprocessed, TCRdb shows one record per CDR3 protein and no DNA. Across approximately 74,000 distinct CDR3 sequences, the top ten clones capture 1.5% to 2% of the sample. The specimen was naive CXCR3- CD8+ T cells from blood. The sample's subset: CD45RO-CCR7+CD27+CD95- naive CD8+ T cells lacking CXCR3 (TNR3-). This chain uses TRBV5-5 with TRBJ2-1; TCRdb names TRBD1, which stays unverified in the absence of DNA. This clonotype was obtained from a human donor in good health. Some clones in this sample may be carry-over from other donors' samples. The CDR3 reads CASSPGFGLGLEQFF.